The following is a T cell receptor (beta chain) sequence with its context. Antigen: not known. These data are taken from a study of OX40 agonist ivuxolimab in advanced cancers. Findings and limits, study-wide: Mean expanded clone counts were higher in CD8+ than CD4+ T cells.

Germline loops: CDR1 GTSNPN, CDR2 SVGIG (reference sequence). This CDR3 is built from 12 residues. With 2 bases removed from V and 3 bases from J, the gap between germline ends came to 8 bases. Here immunoSEQ multiplex PCR was the method, and the copy in TCRdb shows in-frame clones only, minus some. The table has about 33,000 clones, roughly nine tenths seen once. Excluded were patients having autoimmune disease history or systemic immunosuppression. This specimen was CD4+ or CD8+ T cells sorted from blood, taken in a trial of the OX40 agonist ivuxolimab. The chain couples TRBV30 to TRBJ2-7; tentative D call: TRBD1 (6 bases). The TCR sequence derives from an adult with an advanced solid tumor such as melanoma, head and neck, liver or kidney cancer. The CDR3 protein is CAWSRGGYEQYF. As DNA, the CDR3 is TGTGCCTGGAGTAGAGGGGGCTACGAGCAGTACTTC.